The T cell receptor (beta chain) described here comes from a study of OX40 agonist ivuxolimab in advanced cancers. Study-level results: On average, a greater number of expanded clones characterised CD8+ T cells relative to CD4+.

Note on this clone: Its antigen is unknown.

The method was immunoSEQ multiplex PCR; TCRdb's version includes in-frame clones alone and lacks a portion of them. The repertoire holds about 70,000 clones, with approximately 80% as singletons. The V gene's germline CDR1 is SGHVS and CDR2 FNYEAQ. The junction had 6 bases not matched to a gene; V was cut back by 5 bases and J by 6 bases. This CDR3 spans 13 amino acids. The sequence was collected from an adult with an advanced solid tumor such as melanoma, head and neck, liver or kidney cancer. Material: CD4+ or CD8+ T cells sorted from blood, obtained in a trial of the OX40 agonist ivuxolimab. The chain has TRBV7-6 and TRBJ2-5; TRBD1 aligns across 7 bases. The CDR3 sequence is CASSPGGPKTQYF. In nucleotides, the CDR3 is TGTGCCAGCAGCCCAGGGGGTCCCAAGACCCAGTACTTC. The full variable domain, its missing parts supplied by reference TRBV7-6 and TRBJ2-5, is GAGVSQSPRYKVTKRGQDVALRCDPISGHVSLYWYRQALGQGPEFLTYFNYEAQQDKSGLPNDRFSAERPEGSISTLTIQRTEQRDSAMYRCASSPGGPKTQYFGPGTRLLVL.